Sequencing of this T cell receptor (beta chain) was carried out in a study of cytotoxic CD8 clonotypes in ibrutinib-treated CLL (dated by TCRdb to about 2021). About the investigation overall: In this cohort, some 14 patients were treatment-naive and ten to eleven were relapsed/refractory, while roughly 18 had unmutated IGHV. Responses were partial in around 25 patients and complete in 2; after median around 72 months follow-up, around 15 stayed in remission and roughly twelve progressed. Response samples were taken after a median of 12 months on treatment, ranging from roughly 6 to 36 months. On average, each sample had approximately 260,000 productive templates and more than 75,000 productive rearrangements. Of the approximately 94 people in the trial, about two dozen had longitudinal samples available. Cryopreserved peripheral blood mononuclear cells were obtained before treatment, at response, and at either sustained remission or disease progression. Patients were still on ibrutinib when every remission and progressive disease sample was collected. The investigation overall reported the following: An increase in clonality was observed at ibrutinib response, with clonality remaining stable during sustained remission and falling back toward baseline at progression. Public clonotypes were found to be uncommon and were observed to contract or remain stable during treatment; the increase in clonality was shown to reflect expansion of private clonotypes at ibrutinib response. Sampling times were not matched between sustained-remission and progressing patients, and lymph node repertoires were not studied. At baseline, clonality was higher than in age-matched healthy donors and showed a strong correlation with circulating CD8+ T-cell counts.

On a MiSeq, deep resolution sequencing aimed for a depth between 1 in 1 million and 1 in 200,000 T cells, with each clonotype covered 10x on average. The immunoSEQ hsTCRB Kit was used to generate TCR beta libraries. Processing in the source paper ran as follows. The data were analyzed with ImmunoSEQ Analyzer and ImmunoSEQ Data Assistant, and V, D and J gene assignments followed IMGT definitions. Clonality, with values ranging from 0 to 1, was calculated as one minus the normalized Shannon entropy of productive rearrangement frequencies. Only overrepresented clonotypes making up at least 0.05% of each patient's repertoire were included in the public clonotype analysis. Around 12 age-matched healthy donor repertoires from immuneACCESS were used as controls for clonality. The table comes from immuneACCESS by way of TCRdb, which keeps in-frame sequences with V and J called. Part of the clones is missing from these tables; in studies checked, under half for an unresolved V gene and the rest for unknown reasons. The V and J calls and clone size were taken over from that table, and D and trimming were inferred from the DNA. Recorded for this sample are about 140,000 clones; around 80% of them occurred a single time. The top ten constitute about 7.4% of the sample.

The CDR3 covers 12 residues, taking in both the cysteine and the phenylalanine. Here the CDR3 DNA is all that survives: 36 bases in frame from base 1. Sequences SNHLY (CDR1) and FYNNEI (CDR2) are obtained from the germline V gene. V lost 6 bases and J lost 4 bases; the stretch between them is 8 bases long. Note on this clone: Its antigen is currently not known. Base qualities are not at hand, and no much larger clone is one base apart.

About 2 micrograms of genomic DNA were extracted from cryopreserved PBMCs for TCR beta library preparation. Longitudinal blood samples from CLL patients receiving ibrutinib monotherapy were subjected to high-throughput TCR beta sequencing. Patients were enrolled in a phase 2 open-label single-center ibrutinib monotherapy trial. The sequence was obtained from a human donor with chronic lymphocytic leukemia. The sample here was PBMCs, taken after 36 months of ibrutinib treatment. The chain links TRBV2 with TRBJ2-3; TRBD1 is possibly the D segment (5 matching bases). The nucleotide sequence reads as follows: TGTGCCAGCAGCCCGACAGCAGATACGCAGTATTTT. Protein translation: CASSPTADTQYF.